This TCR beta chain originates from a study of post-analysis software for immune sequencing data. A note on this clonotype: Antigen: not known.

Trimming took 6 bases from V and 6 from J; bases not matched to a gene: 9. Germline loops: CDR1 DFQATT, CDR2 SNEGSKA (reference sequence). The CDR3 totals 13 residues. Whole-study results and caveats: A few TRBV segments appeared more often in patients than in controls, and TRBV5-6, TRBV5-1 and TRBV20-1 were among these. Strong co-clustering by F measure was evident for samples that had been prepared in the same batch.

Unique molecular identifiers were carried by the TCR beta cDNA libraries. One entry per CDR3 protein, called by TCRdb with MiXCR from the PCR reads. The sample shows more than 450,000 distinct CDR3 sequences, around a third of them seen only once. Material for sequencing was blood. The TCR comes from a girl aged 2-17 years with multiple sclerosis. This sequence joins TRBV20-1 and TRBJ1-2; 8 positions match TRBD1. This CDR3 is CSARTGKKDGYTF. CDR3 bases: TGCAGTGCGCGGACAGGGAAAAAAGATGGCTACACCTTC.